This T cell receptor beta chain was recovered during a study of T cells in localized non-small cell lung cancer. Study-wide results and limits: Clonality of T cells reached its maximum in uninvolved adjacent lung, surpassing tumor. A single tumor region was sequenced, leaving heterogeneity possible. Within adjacent lung there appeared a median approximately 60 of the top 100 tumor clones.

This table comes from immunoSEQ multiplex PCR, and its TCRdb copy is limited to in-frame clones, with some not included. This sample has fewer than 25,000 clones, with roughly nine tenths found just once. Germline values: CDR1 MGHDK, CDR2 SYGVNS. The CDR3 extends over 15 amino acids. Trimming left V 0 bases short and J 7 bases short, with 12 bases between. A word on this clone: Its cognate antigen is unknown.

This TCR was sampled from a woman between 40 and 69 years old with stage I lung adenocarcinoma. The chain uses TRBV25-1 and TRBJ1-4, with D maybe TRBD1 (5 bases). Sequences were derived from peripheral blood, sampled before any cancer treatment. The CDR3 loop is CASSEYKGLIEKLFF. As DNA, the CDR3 is TGTGCCAGCAGTGAATATAAGGGACTGATTGAAAAACTGTTTTTT.